A single T cell receptor (beta chain) is shown here with its context. The antigen is undetermined. Donors gave about 2.3 ml of blood apiece. This record comes from a study of monozygotic twins with inflammatory bowel disease. The CDR3 sequence is 13 residues long. Germline loops: CDR1 KGHDR, CDR2 SFDVKD. Findings and limits, study-wide: Varying immunosuppressive regimens may have increased patient repertoire variability.

TCRdb processed the 5' RACE reads again and assigns one entry to each CDR3 protein, with no DNA. The ten top clones account for more than 2%, within a sample of around 380,000 distinct CDR3 sequences. The TCR sequence derives from a human donor with ulcerative colitis or Crohn's disease, or a healthy co-twin of an affected twin (not recorded which). Sequencing was done on a sample of blood. The rearrangement joins TRBV24-1 to TRBJ2-7. This CDR3 reads CATSVTGAYEQYF.